This TCR beta chain was documented in a study of T cell responses to AZD1222 COVID-19 vaccine. Whole-study findings and limits: Repertoires were sampled only after the peak T cell response.

TCRdb's copy holds only in-frame clones and misses some; the assay was immunoSEQ multiplex PCR. Counted here are around 140,000 clones, around nine tenths occurring once; the ten biggest clones make up about 1.8%. Pooling of second doses given at about 4 or about 12 weeks was done. Note on this clone: Its cognate antigen is unknown.

The CDR3 extends over 16 amino acids. Trimming cost V 6 bases and J 5 bases; bases outside gene matches: 13. Germline V gives CDR1 SGHVS, CDR2 FNYEAQ. This clonotype originated in an adult who received the AZD1222 COVID-19 vaccine. The chain couples TRBV7-6 to TRBJ1-1; 9 nucleotides line up with TRBD1. The input for sequencing was peripheral blood, taken 28 days after the second AZD1222 dose. The CDR3 DNA follows: TGTGCCAGCAGTTCGACAGGGGGAACTTACGGGACTGAAGCTTTCTTT. Its translation: CASSSTGGTYGTEAFF. The whole variable domain, filled in from reference TRBV7-6 and TRBJ1-1, reads GAGVSQSPRYKVTKRGQDVALRCDPISGHVSLYWYRQALGQGPEFLTYFNYEAQQDKSGLPNDRFSAERPEGSISTLTIQRTEQRDSAMYRCASSSTGGTYGTEAFFGQGTRLTVV.